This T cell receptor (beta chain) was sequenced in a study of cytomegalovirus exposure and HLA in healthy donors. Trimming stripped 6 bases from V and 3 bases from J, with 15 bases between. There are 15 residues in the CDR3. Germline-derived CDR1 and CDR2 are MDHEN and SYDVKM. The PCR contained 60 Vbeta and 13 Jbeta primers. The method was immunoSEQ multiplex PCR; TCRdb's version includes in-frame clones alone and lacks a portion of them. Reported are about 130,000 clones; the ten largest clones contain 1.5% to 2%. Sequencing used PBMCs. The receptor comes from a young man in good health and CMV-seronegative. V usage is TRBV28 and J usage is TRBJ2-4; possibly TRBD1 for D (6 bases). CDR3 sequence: CASSPSGVSKNIQYF. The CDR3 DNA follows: TGTGCCAGCAGCCCCTCAGGGGTGAGCAAAAACATTCAGTACTTC. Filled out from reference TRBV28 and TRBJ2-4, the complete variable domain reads DVKVTQSSRYLVKRTGEKVFLECVQDMDHENMFWYRQDPGLGLRLIYFSYDVKMKEKGDIPEGYSVSREKKERFSLILESASTNQTSMYLCASSPSGVSKNIQYFGAGTRLSVL.